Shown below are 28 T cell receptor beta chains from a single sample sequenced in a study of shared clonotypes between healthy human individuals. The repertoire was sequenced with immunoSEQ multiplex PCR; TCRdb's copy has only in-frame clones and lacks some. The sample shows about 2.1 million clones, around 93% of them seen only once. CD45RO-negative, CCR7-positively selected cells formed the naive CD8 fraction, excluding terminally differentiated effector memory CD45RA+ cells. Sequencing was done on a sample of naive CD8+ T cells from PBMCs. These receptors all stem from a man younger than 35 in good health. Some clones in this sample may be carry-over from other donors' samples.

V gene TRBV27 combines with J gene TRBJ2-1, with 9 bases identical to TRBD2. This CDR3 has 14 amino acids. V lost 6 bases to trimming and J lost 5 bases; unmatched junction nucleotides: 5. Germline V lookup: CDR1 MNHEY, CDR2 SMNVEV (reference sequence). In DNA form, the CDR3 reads TGTGCCAGCAGAGCGGGAGGTTACCACAATGAGCAGTTCTTC. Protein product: CASRAGGYHNEQFF.

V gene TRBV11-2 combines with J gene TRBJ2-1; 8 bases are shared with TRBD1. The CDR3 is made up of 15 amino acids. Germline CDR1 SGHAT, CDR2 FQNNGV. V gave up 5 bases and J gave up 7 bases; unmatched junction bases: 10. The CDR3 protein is CASSGRRQGSNEQFF. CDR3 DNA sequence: TGTGCCAGCAGCGGCCGACGACAGGGGTCGAATGAGCAGTTCTTC.

CDR3 nucleotide sequence: TGTGCCAGTAGTATGTACATTAATGAAAAACTGTTTTTT. This sequence encodes CASSMYINEKLFF. The chain carries TRBV19 and TRBJ1-4; D is unresolved. Trimming shortened V by 3 bases and J by 4 bases, and 6 bases separated the two germline ends. Looked up from germline, CDR1 is LNHDA and CDR2 is SQIVND (reference sequence). This CDR3 has 13 amino acids.

CDR3 sequence (DNA): TGTGCCATCAGTGAGACTAGCGCCAGCACAGATACGCAGTATTTT. Protein sequence: CAISETSASTDTQYF. The chain has TRBV10-3 and TRBJ2-3; the match to TRBD2 covers 7 bases. CDR1 is ENHRY and CDR2 is SYGVKD in the germline V gene. V shed 2 bases and J 0 bases; nucleotides not matched to a gene: 2. The CDR3 sequence is 15 residues long.

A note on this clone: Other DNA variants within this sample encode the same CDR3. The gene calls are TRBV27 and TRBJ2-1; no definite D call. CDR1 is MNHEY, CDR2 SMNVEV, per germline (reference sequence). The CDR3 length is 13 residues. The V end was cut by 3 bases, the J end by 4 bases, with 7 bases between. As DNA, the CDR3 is TGTGCCAGCAGTTTTTCCGCGTACAATGAGCAGTTCTTC. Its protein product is CASSFSAYNEQFF.

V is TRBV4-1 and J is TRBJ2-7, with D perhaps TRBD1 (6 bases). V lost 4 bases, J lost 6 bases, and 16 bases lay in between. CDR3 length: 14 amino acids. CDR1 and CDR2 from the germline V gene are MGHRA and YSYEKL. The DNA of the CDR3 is TGCGCCAGCAGCCGTGAACCCAGGGGCGGCGAGCAGTACTTC. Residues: CASSREPRGGEQYF.

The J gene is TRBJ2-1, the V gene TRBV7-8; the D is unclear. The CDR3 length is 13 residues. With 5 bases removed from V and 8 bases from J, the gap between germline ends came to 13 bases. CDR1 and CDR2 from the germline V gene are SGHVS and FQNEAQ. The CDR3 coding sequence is TGTGCCAGCAGCCAAGGCGAGATGGATGAGCAGTTCTTC. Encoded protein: CASSQGEMDEQFF.

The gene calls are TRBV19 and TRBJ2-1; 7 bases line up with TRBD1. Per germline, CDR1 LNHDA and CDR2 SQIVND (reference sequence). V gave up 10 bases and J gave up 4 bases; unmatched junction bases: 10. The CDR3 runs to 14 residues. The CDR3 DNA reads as TGTGCCACCACCGGGACAGAGAATTACAATGAGCAGTTCTTC. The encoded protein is CATTGTENYNEQFF.

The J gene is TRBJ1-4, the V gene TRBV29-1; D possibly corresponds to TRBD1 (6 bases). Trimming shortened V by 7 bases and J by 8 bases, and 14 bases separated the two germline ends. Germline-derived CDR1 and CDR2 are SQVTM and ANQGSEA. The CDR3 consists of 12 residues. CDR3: CSGRGTGEKLFF. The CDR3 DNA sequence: TGCAGCGGAAGGGGGACGGGGGAAAAACTGTTTTTT.

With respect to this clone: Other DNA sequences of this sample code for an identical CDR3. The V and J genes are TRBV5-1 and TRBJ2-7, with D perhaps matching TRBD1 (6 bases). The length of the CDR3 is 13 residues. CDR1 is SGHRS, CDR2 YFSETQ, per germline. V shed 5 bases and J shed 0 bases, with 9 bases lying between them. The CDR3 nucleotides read TGCGCCAGCAGGGAACAGGGCTCCTACGAGCAGTACTTC. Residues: CASREQGSYEQYF.

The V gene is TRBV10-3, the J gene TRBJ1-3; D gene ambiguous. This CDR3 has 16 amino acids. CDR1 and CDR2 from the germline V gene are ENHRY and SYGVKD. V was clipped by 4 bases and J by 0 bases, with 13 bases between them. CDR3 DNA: TGTGCCATCAGTGCCAGCGGTCTATTCTCTGGAAACACCATATATTTT. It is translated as CAISASGLFSGNTIYF.

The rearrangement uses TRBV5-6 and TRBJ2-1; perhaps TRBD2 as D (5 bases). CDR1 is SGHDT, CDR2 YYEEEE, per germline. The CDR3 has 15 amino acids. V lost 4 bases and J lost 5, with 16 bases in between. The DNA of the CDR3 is TGTGCCAGCAGCCATCTCGTGGACTCAGACAATGAGCAGTTCTTC. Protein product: CASSHLVDSDNEQFF.

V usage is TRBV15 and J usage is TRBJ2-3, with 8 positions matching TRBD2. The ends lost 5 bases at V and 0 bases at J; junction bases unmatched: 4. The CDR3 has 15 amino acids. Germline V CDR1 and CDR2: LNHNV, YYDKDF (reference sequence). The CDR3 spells CATSPRGASTDTQYF. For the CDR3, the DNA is TGTGCCACCAGCCCGCGGGGGGCTAGCACAGATACGCAGTATTTT.

CDR3 region: CASRENSDRVYEQYF. CDR3 nucleotide sequence: TGTGCCAGCAGGGAAAACTCGGACAGGGTCTACGAGCAGTACTTC. The genes are TRBV28 and TRBJ2-7, with 8 bases fitting TRBD1. After removal of 6 bases from V and 3 bases from J, the junction contained 10 bases not matched to a gene. Germline CDR1 reads MDHEN; CDR2 reads SYDVKM. CDR3 length: 15 residues.

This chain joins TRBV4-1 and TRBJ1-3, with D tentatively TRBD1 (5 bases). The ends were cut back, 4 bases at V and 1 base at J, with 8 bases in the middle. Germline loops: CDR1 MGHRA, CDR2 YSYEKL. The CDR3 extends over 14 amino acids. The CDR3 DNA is TGCGCCAGCAGCCTAGCAGGGTCTGGAAACACCATATATTTT. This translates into CASSLAGSGNTIYF.

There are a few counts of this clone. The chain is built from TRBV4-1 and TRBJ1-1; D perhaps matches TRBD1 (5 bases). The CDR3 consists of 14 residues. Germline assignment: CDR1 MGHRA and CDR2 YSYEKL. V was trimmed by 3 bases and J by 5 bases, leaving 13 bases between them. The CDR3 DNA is TGCGCCAGCAGCCAGGGGCCCAAGTGGACTGAAGCTTTCTTT. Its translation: CASSQGPKWTEAFF.

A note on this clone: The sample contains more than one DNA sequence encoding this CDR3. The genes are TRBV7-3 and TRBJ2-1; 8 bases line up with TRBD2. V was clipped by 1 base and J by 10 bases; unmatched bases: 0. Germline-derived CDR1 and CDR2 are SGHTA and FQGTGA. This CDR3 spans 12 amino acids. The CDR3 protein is CASSLIAGEQFF. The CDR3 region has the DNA TGTGCCAGCAGCTTAATAGCGGGAGAGCAGTTCTTC.

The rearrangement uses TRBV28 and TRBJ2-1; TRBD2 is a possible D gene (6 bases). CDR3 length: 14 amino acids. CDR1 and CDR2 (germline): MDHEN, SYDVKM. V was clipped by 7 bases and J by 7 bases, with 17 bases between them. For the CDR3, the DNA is TGTGCCAGCATCTCCACGGGGGTCGGAAATGAGCAGTTCTTC. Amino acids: CASISTGVGNEQFF.

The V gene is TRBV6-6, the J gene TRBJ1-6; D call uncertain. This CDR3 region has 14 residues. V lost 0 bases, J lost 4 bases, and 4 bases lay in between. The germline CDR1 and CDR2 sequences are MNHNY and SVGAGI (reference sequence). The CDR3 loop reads CASSYSAYNSPLHF. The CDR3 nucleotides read TGTGCCAGCAGTTACTCGGCGTATAATTCACCCCTCCACTTT.

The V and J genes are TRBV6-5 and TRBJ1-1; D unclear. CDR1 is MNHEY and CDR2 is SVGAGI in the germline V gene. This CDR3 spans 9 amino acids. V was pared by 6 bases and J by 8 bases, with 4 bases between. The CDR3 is CASSPEAFF. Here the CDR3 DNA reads TGTGCCAGCAGCCCGGAAGCTTTCTTT.

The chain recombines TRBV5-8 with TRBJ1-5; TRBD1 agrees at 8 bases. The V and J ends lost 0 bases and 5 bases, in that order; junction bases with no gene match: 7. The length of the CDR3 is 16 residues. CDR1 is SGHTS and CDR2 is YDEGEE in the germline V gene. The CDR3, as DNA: TGTGCCAGCAGCTTGGCGGGGCAGGGGGCTTATCAGCCCCAGCATTTT. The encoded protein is CASSLAGQGAYQPQHF.

The CDR3 here is CASSGLAGGQYF. As DNA, the CDR3 is TGTGCCAGTAGTGGACTAGCGGGAGGGCAGTACTTC. The V and J genes are TRBV19 and TRBJ2-7; 14 bases agree with TRBD2. J lost 9 bases, V lost 5 bases, and 0 bases had no gene match. Germline V gives CDR1 LNHDA, CDR2 SQIVND (reference sequence). The CDR3 has 12 amino acids. Full variable domain (remainder filled in from reference TRBV19 and TRBJ2-7): DGGITQSPKYLFRKEGQNVTLSCEQNLNHDAMYWYRQDPGQGLRLIYYSQIVNDFQKGDIAEGYSVSREKKESFPLTVTSAQKNPTAFYLCASSGLAGGQYFGPGTRLTVT.

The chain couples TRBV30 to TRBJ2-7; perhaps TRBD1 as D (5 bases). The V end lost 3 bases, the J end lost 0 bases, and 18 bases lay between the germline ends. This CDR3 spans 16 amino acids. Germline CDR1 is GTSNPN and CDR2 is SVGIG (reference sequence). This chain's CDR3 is CAWRRKGPRSSYEQYF. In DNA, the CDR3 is TGTGCCTGGAGACGAAAGGGGCCGAGAAGCTCCTACGAGCAGTACTTC.

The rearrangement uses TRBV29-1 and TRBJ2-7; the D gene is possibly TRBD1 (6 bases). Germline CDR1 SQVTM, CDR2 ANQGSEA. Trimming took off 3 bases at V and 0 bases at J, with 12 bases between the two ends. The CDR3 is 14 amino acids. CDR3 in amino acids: CSVDPTGSSYEQYF. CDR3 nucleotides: TGCAGCGTTGATCCCACAGGGAGCTCCTACGAGCAGTACTTC.

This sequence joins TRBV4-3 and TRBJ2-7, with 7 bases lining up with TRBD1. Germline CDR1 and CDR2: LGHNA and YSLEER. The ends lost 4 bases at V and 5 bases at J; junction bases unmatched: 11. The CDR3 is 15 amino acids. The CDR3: CASSRSTGSAHEQYF. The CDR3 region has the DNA TGCGCCAGCAGCCGATCGACAGGGTCCGCCCACGAGCAGTACTTC.

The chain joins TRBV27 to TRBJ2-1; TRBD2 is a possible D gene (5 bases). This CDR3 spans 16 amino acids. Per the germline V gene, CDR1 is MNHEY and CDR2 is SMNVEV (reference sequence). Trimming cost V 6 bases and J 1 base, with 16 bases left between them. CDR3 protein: CASRNLGLSSYNEQFF. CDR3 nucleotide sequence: TGTGCCAGCAGGAACCTAGGACTTTCGTCCTACAATGAGCAGTTCTTC.

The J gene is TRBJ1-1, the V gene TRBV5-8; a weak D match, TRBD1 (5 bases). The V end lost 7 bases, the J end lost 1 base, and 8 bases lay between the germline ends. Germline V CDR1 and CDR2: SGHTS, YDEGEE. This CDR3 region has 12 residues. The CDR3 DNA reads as TGTGCCAGCCAGGGCGGGAACACTGAAGCTTTCTTT. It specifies CASQGGNTEAFF.

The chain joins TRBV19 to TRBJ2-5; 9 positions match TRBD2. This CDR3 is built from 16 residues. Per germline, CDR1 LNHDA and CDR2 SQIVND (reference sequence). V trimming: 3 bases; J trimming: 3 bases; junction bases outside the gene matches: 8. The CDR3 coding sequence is TGTGCCAGTAGTATGGAGCTAGCGGGAAATAAAGAGACCCAGTACTTC. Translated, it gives CASSMELAGNKETQYF.